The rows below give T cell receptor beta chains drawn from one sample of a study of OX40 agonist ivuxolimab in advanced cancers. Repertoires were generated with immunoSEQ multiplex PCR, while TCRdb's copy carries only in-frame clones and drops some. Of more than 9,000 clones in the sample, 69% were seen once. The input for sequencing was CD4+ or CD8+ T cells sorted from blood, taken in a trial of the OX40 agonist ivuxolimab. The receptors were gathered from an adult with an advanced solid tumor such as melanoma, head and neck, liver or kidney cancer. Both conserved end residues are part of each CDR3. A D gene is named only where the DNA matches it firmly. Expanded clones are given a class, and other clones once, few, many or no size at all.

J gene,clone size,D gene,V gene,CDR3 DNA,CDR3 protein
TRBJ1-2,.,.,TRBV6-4,TGTGCCACCTCGCCCACCCTGGGGAGTGGCTACACCTTC,CATSPTLGSGYTF
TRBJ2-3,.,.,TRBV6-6,TGTGCCAGCAGTTACACGGGCTTCAAGACAGATACGCAGTATTTT,CASSYTGFKTDTQYF
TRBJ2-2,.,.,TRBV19,TGTGCCAGTAGTATTTTAGACACCGGGGAGCTGTTTTTT,CASSILDTGELFF
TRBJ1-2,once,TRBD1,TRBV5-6,TGTGCCAGCAGCCCTACGCCGCGACGACAGGGAATGGATGGCTACACCTTC,CASSPTPRRQGMDGYTF
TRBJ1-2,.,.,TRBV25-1,TGTGCCAGCAGTGATCAAGGGCATAATGGCTACACCTTC,CASSDQGHNGYTF
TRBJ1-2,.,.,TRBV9,TGTGCCTCGGACCCGGACGGCTACACCTTC,CASDPDGYTF
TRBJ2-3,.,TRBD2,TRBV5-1,TGCGCCAGCAGCTTGGTAGCTAGCGGGATGGATACGCAGTATTTT,CASSLVASGMDTQYF
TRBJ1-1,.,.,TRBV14,TGTGCCAGCAGCCAATGGAAGAGTGCTGAAGGAGCTTTCTTT,CASSQWKSAEGAFF
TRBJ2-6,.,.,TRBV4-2,TGTGCCAGCAGCCAAGATGAACAGTCTGGGGCCAACGTCCTGACTTTC,CASSQDEQSGANVLTF
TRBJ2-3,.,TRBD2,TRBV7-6,TGTGCCAGCAGCAGACTAGCGGGAACTGATACGCAGTATTTT,CASSRLAGTDTQYF
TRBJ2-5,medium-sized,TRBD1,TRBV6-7,TGTGCCAGCAGTTCGGGACAGGGGTACCAAGAGACCCAGTACTTC,CASSSGQGYQETQYF
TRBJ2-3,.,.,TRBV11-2,TGTGCCAGCAGCTTAGATCTGCTGGGAGATACGCAGTATTTT,CASSLDLLGDTQYF
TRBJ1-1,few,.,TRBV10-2,TGCGCCAGCAGTGATGGGTGGAACACTGAAGCTTTCTTT,CASSDGWNTEAFF
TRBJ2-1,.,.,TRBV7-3,TGTGCCAGCAGCTTTCGTGCGGGAAACTACAATGAGCAGTTCTTC,CASSFRAGNYNEQFF
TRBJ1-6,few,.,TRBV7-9,TGTGCCAGCAGCCCTGACCGGGACCTCCTATCCCTCCACTTT,CASSPDRDLLSLHF
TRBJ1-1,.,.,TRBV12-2,TGTGCAAGTCGCTTAGCGCCGCGGGGAGCTTTCTTT,CASRLAPRGAFF
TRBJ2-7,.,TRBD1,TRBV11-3,TGTGCCAGCAGCTTAGGGACAGGCTACGAGCAGTACTTC,CASSLGTGYEQYF
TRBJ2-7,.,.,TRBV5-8,TGTGCCAGCAGCCTCGGGGAGGTACGATTCGAGCAGTACTTC,CASSLGEVRFEQYF
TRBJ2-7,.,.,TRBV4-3,TGCGCCAGCAGCCAAGATTTACAGTCCTATGACGAGCAGTACTTC,CASSQDLQSYDEQYF
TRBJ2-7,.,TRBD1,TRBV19,TGTGCCAGTAGTATAGGAGGCAGGGGGCTGGGAAGCTCCTACGAGCAGTACTTC,CASSIGGRGLGSSYEQYF
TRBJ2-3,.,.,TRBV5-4,TGTGCCAGCAACTTGGATTACACAGATACGCAGTATTTT,CASNLDYTDTQYF
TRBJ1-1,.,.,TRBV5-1,TGCGCCAGCAGCCAGTTCGGTTACGTAACAGGGAAGAACACTGAAGCTTTCTTT,CASSQFGYVTGKNTEAFF
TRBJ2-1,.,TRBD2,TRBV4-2,TGTGCCAGCAGCCAAATCTTCGGGACTAGCGGTCATGAGCAGTTCTTC,CASSQIFGTSGHEQFF
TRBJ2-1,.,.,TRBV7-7,TGTGCTAGCAGCTTAACACCGGAATACAATGAGCAGTTCTTC,CASSLTPEYNEQFF
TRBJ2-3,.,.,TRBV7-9,TGTGCCAGCAGCTTAGGGAGTACAAGGACAGCGGCGCAGTATTTT,CASSLGSTRTAAQYF
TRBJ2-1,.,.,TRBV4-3,TGCGCCAGCAGCGGGCAGGGAACCTACAATGAGCAGTTCTTC,CASSGQGTYNEQFF
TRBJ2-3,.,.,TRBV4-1,TGCGCCAGCAGCCCCGTGGGGGGAGTAGATACGCAGTATTTT,CASSPVGGVDTQYF
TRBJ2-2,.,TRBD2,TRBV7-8,TGTGCCAGCAGCTTAGCCCTAGCGGGGGTGTACACCGGGGAGCTGTTTTTT,CASSLALAGVYTGELFF
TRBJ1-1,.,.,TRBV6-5,TGTGCCAGCAGTTACTCGAACACTGAAGCTTTCTTT,CASSYSNTEAFF
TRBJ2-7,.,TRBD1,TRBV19,TGTGCCAGTAGTTGGGGACAGGGGAGTGGGGAGCAGTACTTC,CASSWGQGSGEQYF
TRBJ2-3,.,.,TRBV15,TGTGCCACCAGCAGAGGGGGGGCCGATACGCAGTATTTT,CATSRGGADTQYF
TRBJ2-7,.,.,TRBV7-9,TGTGCCAGCAGCTTAGCGCGGGTATACTACGAGCAGTACTTC,CASSLARVYYEQYF
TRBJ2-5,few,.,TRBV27,TGTGCCAGCAGTTCGAACCCCCTAGAGACCCAGTACTTC,CASSSNPLETQYF
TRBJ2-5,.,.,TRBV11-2,TGTGCCAGCAGCTTGTGGAGGGCCCGGGAGACCCAGTACTTC,CASSLWRARETQYF
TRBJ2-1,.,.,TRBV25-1,TGTGCCAGCAGTGAATGGGGGGCAACCACCAATGAGCAGTTCTTC,CASSEWGATTNEQFF
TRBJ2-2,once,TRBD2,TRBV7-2,TGTGCCAGCAGCTTAAGCGAGCGGCTAGCGGGGAACACCGGGGAGCTGTTTTTT,CASSLSERLAGNTGELFF
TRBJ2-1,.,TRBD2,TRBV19,TGTGCCAGTAGTATAGAACTAGCGACAGATGAGCAGTTCTTC,CASSIELATDEQFF
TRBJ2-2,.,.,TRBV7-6,TGTGCCAGCAGCTTAGGGGTCCCCGGGGAGCTGTTTTTT,CASSLGVPGELFF
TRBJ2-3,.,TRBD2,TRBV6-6,TGTGCCAGCAGTTGGGGCGGGGGGGCAGATACGCAGTATTTT,CASSWGGGADTQYF
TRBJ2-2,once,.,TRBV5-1,TGCGCCAGCAGCTTGGTGGGGCCACTGGCCGGGGAGCTGTTTTTT,CASSLVGPLAGELFF
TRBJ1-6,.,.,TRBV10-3,TGTGCCATCAGCGAAGGGACCGCGGGCAGCTCACCCCTCCACTTT,CAISEGTAGSSPLHF
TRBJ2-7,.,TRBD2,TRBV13,TGTGCCAGCAGCCCCAAGCGGGAGGGCTACGAGCAGTACTTC,CASSPKREGYEQYF
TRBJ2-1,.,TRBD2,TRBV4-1,TGCGCCAGCAGCCAAGGGGCTAGCGGGAGGTCCAGCTCCTACAATGAGCAGTTCTTC,CASSQGASGRSSSYNEQFF
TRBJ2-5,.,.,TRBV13,TGTGCCAGCAGCTTATCGCGGATGGAGACCCAGTACTTC,CASSLSRMETQYF
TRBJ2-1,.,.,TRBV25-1,TGTGCCAGCACGGGGAGCCCGAATACCAATGAGCAGTTCTTC,CASTGSPNTNEQFF
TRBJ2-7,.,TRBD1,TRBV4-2,TGTGCCAGCAGCCAAGAACAGGGGCCCTACGAGCAGTACTTC,CASSQEQGPYEQYF